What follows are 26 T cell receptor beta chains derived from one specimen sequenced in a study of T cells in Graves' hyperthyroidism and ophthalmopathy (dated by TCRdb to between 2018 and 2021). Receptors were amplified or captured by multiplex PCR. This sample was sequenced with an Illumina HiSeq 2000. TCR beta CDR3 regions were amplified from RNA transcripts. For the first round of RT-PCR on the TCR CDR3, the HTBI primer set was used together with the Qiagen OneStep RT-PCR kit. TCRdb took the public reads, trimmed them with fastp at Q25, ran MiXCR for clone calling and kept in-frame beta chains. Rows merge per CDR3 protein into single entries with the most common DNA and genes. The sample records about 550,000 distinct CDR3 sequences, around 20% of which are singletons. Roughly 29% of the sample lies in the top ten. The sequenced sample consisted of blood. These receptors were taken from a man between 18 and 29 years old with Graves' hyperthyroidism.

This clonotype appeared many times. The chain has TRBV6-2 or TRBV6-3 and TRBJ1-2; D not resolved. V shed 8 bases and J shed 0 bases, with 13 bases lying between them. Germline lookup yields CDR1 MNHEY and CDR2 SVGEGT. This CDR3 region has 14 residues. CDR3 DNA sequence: TGTGCCAGCGACCGGGGAGGACCTAACTATGGCTACACCTTC. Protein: CASDRGGPNYGYTF.

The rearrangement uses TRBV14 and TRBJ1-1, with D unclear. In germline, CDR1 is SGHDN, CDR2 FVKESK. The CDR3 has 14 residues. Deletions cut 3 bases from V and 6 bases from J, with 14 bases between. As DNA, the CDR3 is TGTGCCAGCAGCCACACAACGAAAACCCCTGAAGCTTTCTTT. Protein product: CASSHTTKTPEAFF.

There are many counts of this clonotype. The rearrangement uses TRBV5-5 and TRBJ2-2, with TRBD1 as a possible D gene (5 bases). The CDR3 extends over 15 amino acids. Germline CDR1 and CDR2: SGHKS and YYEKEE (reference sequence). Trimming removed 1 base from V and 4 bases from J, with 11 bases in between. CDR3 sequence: CASSLNTGPTGELFF. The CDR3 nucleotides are TGTGCCAGCAGCTTGAACACAGGCCCCACCGGGGAGCTGTTTTTT. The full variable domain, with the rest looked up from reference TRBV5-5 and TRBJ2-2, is DAGVTQSPTHLIKTRGQQVTLRCSPISGHKSVSWYQQVLGQGPQFIFQYYEKEERGRGNFPDRFSARQFPNYSSELNVNALLLGDSALYLCASSLNTGPTGELFFGEGSRLTVL.

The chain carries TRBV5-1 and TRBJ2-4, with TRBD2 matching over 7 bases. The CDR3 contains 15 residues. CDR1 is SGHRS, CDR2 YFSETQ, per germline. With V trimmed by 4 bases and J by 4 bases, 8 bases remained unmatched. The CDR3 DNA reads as TGCGCCAGCAGCCATCGGCTAGCGGAAAAAAACATTCAGTACTTC. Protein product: CASSHRLAEKNIQYF. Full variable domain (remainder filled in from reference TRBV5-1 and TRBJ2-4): KAGVTQTPRYLIKTRGQQVTLSCSPISGHRSVSWYQQTPGQGLQFLFEYFSETQRNKGNFPGRFSGRQFSNSRSEMNVSTLELGDSALYLCASSHRLAEKNIQYFGAGTRLSVL.

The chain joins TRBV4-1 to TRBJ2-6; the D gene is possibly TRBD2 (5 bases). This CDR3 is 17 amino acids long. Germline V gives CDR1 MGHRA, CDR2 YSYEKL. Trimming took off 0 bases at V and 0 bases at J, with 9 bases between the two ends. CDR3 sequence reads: CASSQDRGHSGANVLTF. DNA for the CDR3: TGCGCCAGCAGCCAAGATCGCGGGCACTCTGGGGCCAACGTCCTGACTTTC.

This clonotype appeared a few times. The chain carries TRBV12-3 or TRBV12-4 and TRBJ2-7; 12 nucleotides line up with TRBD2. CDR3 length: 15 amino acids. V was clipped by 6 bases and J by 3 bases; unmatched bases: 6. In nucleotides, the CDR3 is TGTGCCAGCAGCTTGGGACTAGCGGGCTTCTACGAGCAGTACTTC. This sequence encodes CASSLGLAGFYEQYF.

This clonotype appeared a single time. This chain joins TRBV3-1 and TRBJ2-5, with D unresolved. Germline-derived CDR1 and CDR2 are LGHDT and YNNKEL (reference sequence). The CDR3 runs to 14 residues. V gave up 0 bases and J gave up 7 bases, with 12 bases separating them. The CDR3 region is CASSQDFGPSTQYF. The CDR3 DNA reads TGTGCCAGCAGCCAAGATTTTGGGCCCTCGACCCAGTACTTC.

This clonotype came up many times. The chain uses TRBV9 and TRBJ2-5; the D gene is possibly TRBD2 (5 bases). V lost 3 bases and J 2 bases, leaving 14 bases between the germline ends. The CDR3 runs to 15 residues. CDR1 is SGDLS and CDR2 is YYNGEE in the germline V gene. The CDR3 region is CASSADSGFQETQYF. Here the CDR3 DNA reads TGTGCCAGCAGCGCGGACTCGGGGTTTCAAGAGACCCAGTACTTC. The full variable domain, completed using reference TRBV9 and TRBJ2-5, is DSGVTQTPKHLITATGQRVTLRCSPRSGDLSVYWYQQSLDQGLQFLIQYYNGEERAKGNILERFSAQQFPDLHSELNLSSLELGDSALYFCASSADSGFQETQYFGPGTRLLVL.

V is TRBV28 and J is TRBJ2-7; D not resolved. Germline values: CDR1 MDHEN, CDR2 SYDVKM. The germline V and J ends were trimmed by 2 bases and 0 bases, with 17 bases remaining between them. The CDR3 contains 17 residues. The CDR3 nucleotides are TGTGCCAGCAGTTTACCCCAGGTTAGGTCGAGCTCCTACGAGCAGTACTTC. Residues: CASSLPQVRSSSYEQYF.

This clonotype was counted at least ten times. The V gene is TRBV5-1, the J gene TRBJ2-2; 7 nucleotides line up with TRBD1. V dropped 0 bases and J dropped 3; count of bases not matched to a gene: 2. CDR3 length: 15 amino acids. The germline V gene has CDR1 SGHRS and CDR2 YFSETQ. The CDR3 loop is CASSLDRGDTGELFF. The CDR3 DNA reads TGCGCCAGCAGCTTGGACAGGGGAGACACCGGGGAGCTGTTTTTT.

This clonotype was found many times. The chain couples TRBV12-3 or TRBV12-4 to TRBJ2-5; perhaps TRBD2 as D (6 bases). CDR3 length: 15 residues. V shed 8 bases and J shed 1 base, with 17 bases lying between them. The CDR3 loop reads CASSLADYPQETQYF. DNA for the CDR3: TGTGCCAGCTCCCTTGCGGACTACCCCCAAGAGACCCAGTACTTC.

CDR3 sequence reads: CASSFLGGTDSYNSPLHF. The CDR3 DNA follows: TGTGCCAGCAGCTTCCTCGGCGGGACGGACTCCTATAATTCACCCCTCCACTTT. J is TRBJ1-6 and V is TRBV11-2, with a possible D match to TRBD1 (5 bases). Germline CDR1 SGHAT, CDR2 FQNNGV. This CDR3 spans 18 amino acids. V lost 3 bases and J lost 0, with 15 bases in between.

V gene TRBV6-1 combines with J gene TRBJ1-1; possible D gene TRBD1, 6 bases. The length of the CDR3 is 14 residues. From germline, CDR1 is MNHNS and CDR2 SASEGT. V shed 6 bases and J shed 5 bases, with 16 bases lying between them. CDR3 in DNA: TGTGCCAGCAGGGTGGACAGTCTGGGGACTGAAGCTTTCTTT. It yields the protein CASRVDSLGTEAFF.

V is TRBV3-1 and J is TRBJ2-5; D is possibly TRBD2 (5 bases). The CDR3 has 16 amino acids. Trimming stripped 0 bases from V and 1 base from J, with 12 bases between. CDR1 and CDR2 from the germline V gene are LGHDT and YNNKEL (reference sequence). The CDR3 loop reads CASSQEGRAGQETQYF. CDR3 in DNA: TGTGCCAGCAGCCAAGAAGGAAGGGCGGGCCAAGAGACCCAGTACTTC.

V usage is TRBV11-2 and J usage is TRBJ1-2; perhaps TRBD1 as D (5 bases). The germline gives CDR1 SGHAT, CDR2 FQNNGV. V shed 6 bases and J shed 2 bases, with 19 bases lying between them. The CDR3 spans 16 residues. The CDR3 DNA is TGTGCCAGCAGTTCGATTCGGAGGGGCTCGAACTATGGCTACACCTTC. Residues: CASSSIRRGSNYGYTF.

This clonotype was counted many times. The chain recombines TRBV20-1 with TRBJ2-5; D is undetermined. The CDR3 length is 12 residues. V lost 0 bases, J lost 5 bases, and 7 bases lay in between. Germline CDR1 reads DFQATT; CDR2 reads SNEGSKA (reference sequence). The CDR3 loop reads CSARDVGETQYF. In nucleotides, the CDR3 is TGCAGTGCTAGAGATGTGGGGGAGACCCAGTACTTC.

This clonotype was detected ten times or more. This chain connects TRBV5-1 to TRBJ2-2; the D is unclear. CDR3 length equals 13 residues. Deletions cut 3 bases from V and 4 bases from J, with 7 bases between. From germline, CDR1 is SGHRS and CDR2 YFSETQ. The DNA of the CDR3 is TGCGCCAGCAGCTCACAGCCCACCGGGGAGCTGTTTTTT. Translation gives CASSSQPTGELFF.

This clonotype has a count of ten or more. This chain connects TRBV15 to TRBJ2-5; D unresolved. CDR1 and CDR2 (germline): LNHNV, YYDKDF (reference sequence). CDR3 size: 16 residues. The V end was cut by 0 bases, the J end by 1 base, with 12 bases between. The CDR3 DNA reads TGTGCCACCAGCAGAGATGGGGTGGTATCCCAAGAGACCCAGTACTTC. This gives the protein CATSRDGVVSQETQYF.

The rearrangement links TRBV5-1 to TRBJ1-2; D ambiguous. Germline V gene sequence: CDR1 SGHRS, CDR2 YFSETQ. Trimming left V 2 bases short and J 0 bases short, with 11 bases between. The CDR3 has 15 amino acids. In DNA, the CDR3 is TGCGCCAGCAGCTTAATGAACAGAGCTAACTATGGCTACACCTTC. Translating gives CASSLMNRANYGYTF.

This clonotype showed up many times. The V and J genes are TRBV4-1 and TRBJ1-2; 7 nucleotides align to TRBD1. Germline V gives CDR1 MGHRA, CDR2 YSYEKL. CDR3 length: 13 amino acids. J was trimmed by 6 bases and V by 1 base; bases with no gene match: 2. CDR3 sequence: CASSQARGDGYTF. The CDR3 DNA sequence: TGCGCCAGCAGCCAAGCCAGGGGGGATGGCTACACCTTC.

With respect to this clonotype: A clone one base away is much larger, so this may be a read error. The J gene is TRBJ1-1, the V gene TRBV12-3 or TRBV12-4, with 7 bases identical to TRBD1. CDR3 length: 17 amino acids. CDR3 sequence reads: CASSLLRATGLKTGAFF. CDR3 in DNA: TGTGCCAGCAGCCTTCTCCGAGCGACAGGGCTCAAGACTGGAGCTTTCTTT.

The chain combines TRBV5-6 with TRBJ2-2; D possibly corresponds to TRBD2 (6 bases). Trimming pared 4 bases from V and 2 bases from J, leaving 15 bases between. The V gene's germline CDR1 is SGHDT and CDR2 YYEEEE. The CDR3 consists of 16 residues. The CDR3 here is CASSPPGTFNTGELFF. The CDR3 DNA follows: TGTGCCAGCAGCCCCCCCGGGACTTTTAACACCGGGGAGCTGTTTTTT.

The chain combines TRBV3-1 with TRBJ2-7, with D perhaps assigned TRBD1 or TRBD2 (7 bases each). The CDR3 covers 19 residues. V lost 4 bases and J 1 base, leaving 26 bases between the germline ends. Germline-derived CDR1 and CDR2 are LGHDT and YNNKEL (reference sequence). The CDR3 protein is CASSPPGGDTGAGSYEQYF. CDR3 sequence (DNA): TGTGCCAGCAGCCCCCCAGGGGGGGACACCGGGGCAGGGTCCTACGAGCAGTACTTC.

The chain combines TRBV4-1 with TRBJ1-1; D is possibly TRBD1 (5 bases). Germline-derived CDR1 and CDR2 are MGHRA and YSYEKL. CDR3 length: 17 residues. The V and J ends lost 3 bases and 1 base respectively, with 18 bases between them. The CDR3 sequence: CASSHKLTGTPNTEAFF. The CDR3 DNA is TGCGCCAGCAGCCACAAACTAACCGGGACCCCGAACACTGAAGCTTTCTTT.

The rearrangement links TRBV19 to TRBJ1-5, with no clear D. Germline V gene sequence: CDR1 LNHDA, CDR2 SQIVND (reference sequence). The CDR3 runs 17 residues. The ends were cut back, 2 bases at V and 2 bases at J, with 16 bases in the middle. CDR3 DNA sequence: TGTGCCAGTAGTATAAAACCTTTCGCTGGTCGCAATCAGCCCCAGCATTTT. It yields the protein CASSIKPFAGRNQPQHF.

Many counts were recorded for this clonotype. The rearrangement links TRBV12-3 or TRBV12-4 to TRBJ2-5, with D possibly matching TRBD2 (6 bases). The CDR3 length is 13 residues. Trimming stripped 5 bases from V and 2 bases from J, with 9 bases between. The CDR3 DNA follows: TGTGCCAGCAGTCGCGGGACGCAAGAGACCCAGTACTTC. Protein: CASSRGTQETQYF.